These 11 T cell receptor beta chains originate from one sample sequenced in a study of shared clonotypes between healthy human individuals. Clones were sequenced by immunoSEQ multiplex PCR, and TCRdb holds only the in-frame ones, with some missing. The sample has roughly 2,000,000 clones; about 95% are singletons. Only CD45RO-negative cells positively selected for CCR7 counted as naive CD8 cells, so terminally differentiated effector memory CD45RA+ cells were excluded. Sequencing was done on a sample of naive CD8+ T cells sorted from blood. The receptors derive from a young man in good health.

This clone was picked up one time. CDR3 sequence reads: CASSSGQVYNEQFF. The CDR3 bases are TGTGCCAGCAGCTCAGGACAGGTCTACAATGAGCAGTTCTTC. This sequence joins TRBV7-9 and TRBJ2-1; 7 bases agree with TRBD1. CDR1 is SEHNR, CDR2 FQNEAQ, per germline (reference sequence). V lost 4 bases and J lost 3; bases outside the gene matches: 3. This CDR3 is 14 amino acids long.

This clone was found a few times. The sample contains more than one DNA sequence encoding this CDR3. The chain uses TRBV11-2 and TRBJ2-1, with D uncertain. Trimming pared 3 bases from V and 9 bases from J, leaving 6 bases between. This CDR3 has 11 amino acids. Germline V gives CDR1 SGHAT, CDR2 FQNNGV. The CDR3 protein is CASSFASEQFF. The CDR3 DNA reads TGTGCCAGCAGCTTCGCGTCTGAGCAGTTCTTC.

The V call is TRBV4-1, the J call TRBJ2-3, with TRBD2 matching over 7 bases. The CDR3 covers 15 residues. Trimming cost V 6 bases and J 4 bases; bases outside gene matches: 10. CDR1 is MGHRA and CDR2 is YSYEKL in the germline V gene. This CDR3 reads CASSLMGGNPDTQYF. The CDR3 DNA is TGCGCCAGCAGTCTTATGGGGGGGAACCCAGATACGCAGTATTTT.

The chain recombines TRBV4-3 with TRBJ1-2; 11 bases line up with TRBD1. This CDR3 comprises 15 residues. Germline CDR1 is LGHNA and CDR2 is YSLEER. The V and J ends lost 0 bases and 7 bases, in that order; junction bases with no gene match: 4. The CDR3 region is CASSQDRTGGAGYTF. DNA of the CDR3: TGCGCCAGCAGCCAAGACCGGACAGGGGGCGCTGGCTACACCTTC.

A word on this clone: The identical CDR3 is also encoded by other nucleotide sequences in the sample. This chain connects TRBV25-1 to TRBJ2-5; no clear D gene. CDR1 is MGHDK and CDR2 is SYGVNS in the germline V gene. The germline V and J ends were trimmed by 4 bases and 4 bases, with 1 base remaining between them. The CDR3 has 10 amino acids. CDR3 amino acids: CASSGETQYF. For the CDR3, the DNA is TGTGCCAGCAGTGGAGAGACCCAGTACTTC.

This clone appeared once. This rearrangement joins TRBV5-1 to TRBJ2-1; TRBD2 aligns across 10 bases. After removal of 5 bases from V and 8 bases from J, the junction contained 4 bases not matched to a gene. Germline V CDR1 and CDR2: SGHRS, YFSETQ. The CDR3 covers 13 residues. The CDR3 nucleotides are TGCGCCAGCAGACTAGCGGGGTCTTATGAGCAGTTCTTC. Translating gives CASRLAGSYEQFF.

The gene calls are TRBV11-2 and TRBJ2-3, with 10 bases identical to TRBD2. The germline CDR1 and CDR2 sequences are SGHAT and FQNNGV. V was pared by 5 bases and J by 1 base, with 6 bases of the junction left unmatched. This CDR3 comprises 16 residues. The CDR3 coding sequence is TGTGCCAGCAGCCCTTCTAGCGGGGGCGGCACAGATACGCAGTATTTT. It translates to CASSPSSGGGTDTQYF.

CDR3 sequence: CATSRVTEQETQYF. DNA of the CDR3: TGTGCCACCAGCAGAGTGACGGAACAAGAGACCCAGTACTTC. V usage is TRBV15 and J usage is TRBJ2-5; D is unclear. The CDR3 consists of 14 residues. The V end lost 1 base, the J end lost 2 bases, and 8 bases lay between the germline ends. Germline V gives CDR1 LNHNV, CDR2 YYDKDF (reference sequence).

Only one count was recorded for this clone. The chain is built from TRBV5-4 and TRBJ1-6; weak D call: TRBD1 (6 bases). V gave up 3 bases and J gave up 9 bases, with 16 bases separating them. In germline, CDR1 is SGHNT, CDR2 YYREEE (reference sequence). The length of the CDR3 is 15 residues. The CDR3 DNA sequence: TGTGCCAGCAGCTCCCGACAGGACTACCTTTCACCCCTCCACTTT. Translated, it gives CASSSRQDYLSPLHF.

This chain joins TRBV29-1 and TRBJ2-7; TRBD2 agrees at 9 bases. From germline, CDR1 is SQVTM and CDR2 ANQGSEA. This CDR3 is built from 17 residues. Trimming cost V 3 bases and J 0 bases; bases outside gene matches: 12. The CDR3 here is CSVEGLVAGANSYEQYF. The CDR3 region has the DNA TGCAGCGTTGAGGGATTGGTAGCGGGGGCCAACTCCTACGAGCAGTACTTC.

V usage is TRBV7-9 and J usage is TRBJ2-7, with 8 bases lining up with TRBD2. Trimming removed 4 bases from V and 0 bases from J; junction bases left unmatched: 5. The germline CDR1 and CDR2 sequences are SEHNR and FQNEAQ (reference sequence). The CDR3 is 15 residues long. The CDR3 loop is CASSSSGGPSYEQYF. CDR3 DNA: TGTGCCAGCAGCTCCAGCGGGGGACCCTCCTACGAGCAGTACTTC.